This T cell receptor beta chain came from a study of cytomegalovirus exposure and HLA in healthy donors. Study conclusions and caveats: Donors were assumed by presence/absence analyses to have roughly uniform sequencing depth. Rare TCR sequences predominated, though certain public TCRs were found in many donors.

Researchers ran the PCR with 60 Vbeta and 13 Jbeta primers. Per the authors' pipeline: In a later analysis, around 87 million unique TCR beta chains included roughly 11 million shared by two or more donors. The table came from immunoSEQ multiplex PCR; TCRdb's copy has only in-frame clones and leaves some out. For V, J and clone size, that table is used; D and trimming come from the DNA. The sample has around 120,000 clones, about four fifths seen once. The CDR3 sequence is 16 residues long. In germline, CDR1 is SGHRS, CDR2 YFSETQ. Trimming pared 0 bases from V and 0 bases from J, leaving 13 bases between. With respect to this clone: No antigen is known for it.

The TCR sequence derives from a woman aged 40 to 55 in good health and CMV-seronegative. The material sequenced was PBMCs. The chain combines TRBV5-1 with TRBJ2-7; tentative D call: TRBD2 (6 bases). Written as DNA, the CDR3 is TGCGCCAGCAGCTTGGCCGCGGCGGGGACCTCCTACGAGCAGTACTTC. As protein: CASSLAAAGTSYEQYF. The complete variable domain, with remaining parts taken from reference TRBV5-1 and TRBJ2-7, reads KAGVTQTPRYLIKTRGQQVTLSCSPISGHRSVSWYQQTPGQGLQFLFEYFSETQRNKGNFPGRFSGRQFSNSRSEMNVSTLELGDSALYLCASSLAAAGTSYEQYFGPGTRLTVT.